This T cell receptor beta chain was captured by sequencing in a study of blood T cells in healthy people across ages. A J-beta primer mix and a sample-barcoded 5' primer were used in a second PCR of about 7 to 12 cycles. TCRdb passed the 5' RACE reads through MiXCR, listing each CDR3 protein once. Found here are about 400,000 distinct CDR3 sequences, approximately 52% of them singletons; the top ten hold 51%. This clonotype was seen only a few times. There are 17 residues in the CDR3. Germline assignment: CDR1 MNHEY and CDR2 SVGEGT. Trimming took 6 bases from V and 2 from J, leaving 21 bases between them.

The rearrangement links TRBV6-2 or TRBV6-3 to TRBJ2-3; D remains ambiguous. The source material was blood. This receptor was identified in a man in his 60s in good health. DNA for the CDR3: TGTGCCAGCAGCCTCATTCCGAGCGAGATCTTCACAGATACGCAGTATTTT. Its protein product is CASSLIPSEIFTDTQYF.